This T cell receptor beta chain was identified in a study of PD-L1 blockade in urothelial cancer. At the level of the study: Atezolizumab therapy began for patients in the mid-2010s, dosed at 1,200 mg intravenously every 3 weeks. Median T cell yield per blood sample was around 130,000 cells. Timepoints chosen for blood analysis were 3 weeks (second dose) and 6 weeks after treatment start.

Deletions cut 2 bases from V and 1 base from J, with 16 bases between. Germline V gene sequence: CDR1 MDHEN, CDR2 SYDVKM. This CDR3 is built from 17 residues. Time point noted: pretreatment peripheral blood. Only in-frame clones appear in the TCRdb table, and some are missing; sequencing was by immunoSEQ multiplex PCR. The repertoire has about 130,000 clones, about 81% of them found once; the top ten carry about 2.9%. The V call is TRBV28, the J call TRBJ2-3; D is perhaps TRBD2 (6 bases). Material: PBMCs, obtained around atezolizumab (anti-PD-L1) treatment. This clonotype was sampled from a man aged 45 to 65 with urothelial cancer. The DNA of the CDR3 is TGTGCCAGCAGTTTAGTTTCCGGGAGTGAGGGCACAGATACGCAGTATTTT. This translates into CASSLVSGSEGTDTQYF. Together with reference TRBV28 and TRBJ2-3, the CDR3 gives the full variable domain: DVKVTQSSRYLVKRTGEKVFLECVQDMDHENMFWYRQDPGLGLRLIYFSYDVKMKEKGDIPEGYSVSREKKERFSLILESASTNQTSMYLCASSLVSGSEGTDTQYFGPGTRLTVL.